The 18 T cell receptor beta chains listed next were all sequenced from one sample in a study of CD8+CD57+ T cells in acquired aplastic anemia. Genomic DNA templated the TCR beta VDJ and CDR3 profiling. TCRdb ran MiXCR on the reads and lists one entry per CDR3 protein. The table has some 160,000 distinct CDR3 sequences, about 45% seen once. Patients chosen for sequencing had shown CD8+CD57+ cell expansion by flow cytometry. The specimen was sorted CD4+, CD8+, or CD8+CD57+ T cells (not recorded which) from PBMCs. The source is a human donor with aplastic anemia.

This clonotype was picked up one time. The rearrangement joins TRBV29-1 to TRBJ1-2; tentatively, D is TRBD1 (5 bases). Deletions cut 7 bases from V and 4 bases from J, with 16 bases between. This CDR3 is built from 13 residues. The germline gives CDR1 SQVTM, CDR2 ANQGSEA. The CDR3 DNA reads TGCAGCGCCACGAAGGGGTTTGGCTATGGCTACACCTTC. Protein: CSATKGFGYGYTF.

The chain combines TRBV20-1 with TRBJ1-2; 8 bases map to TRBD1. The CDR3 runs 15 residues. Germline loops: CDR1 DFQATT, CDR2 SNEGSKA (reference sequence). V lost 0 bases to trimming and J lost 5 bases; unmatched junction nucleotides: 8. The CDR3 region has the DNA TGCAGTGCTAGAGATCCCGACAGGGGTAATTATGGCTACACCTTC. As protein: CSARDPDRGNYGYTF.

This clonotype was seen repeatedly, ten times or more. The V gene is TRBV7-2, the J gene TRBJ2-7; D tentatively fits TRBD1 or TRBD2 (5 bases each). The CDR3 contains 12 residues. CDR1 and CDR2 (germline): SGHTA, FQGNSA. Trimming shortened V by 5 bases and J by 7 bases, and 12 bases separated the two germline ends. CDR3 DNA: TGTGCCAGCAGCCCCGGGGACCGGGAGCAGTACTTC. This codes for CASSPGDREQYF.

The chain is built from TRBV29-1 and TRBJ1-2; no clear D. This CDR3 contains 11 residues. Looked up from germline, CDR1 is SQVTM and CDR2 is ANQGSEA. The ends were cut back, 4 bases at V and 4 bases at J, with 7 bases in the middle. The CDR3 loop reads CSVVEAYGYTF. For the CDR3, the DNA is TGCAGCGTTGTCGAGGCCTATGGCTACACCTTC.

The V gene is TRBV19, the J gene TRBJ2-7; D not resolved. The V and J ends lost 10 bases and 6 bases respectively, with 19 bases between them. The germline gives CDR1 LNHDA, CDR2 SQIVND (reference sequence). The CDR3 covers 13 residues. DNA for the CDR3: TGTGCCACGACTCCCTCGAATATGGGCGAGCAGTACTTC. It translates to CATTPSNMGEQYF.

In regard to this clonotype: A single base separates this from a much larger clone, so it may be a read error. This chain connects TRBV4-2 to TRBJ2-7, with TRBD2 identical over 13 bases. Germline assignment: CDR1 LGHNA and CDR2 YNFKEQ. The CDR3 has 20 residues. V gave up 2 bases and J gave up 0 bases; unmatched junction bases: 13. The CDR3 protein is CASSQLVPELAGGPSYEQYF. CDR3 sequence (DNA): TGTGCCAGCAGCCAACTTGTCCCGGAACTAGCGGGAGGGCCCTCCTACGAGCAGTACTTC.

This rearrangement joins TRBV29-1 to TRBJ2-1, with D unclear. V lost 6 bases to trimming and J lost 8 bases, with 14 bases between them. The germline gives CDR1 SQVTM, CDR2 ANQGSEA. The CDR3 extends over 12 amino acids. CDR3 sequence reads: CSVLKVKDEQFF. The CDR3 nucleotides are TGCAGCGTCCTTAAGGTAAAAGATGAGCAGTTCTTC.

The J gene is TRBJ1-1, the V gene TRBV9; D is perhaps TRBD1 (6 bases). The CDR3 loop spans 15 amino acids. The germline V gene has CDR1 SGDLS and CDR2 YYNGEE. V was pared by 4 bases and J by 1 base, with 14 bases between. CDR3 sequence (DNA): TGTGCCAGCAGCCCCTTCGGGGGGGCGAACACTGAAGCTTTCTTT. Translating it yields CASSPFGGANTEAFF.

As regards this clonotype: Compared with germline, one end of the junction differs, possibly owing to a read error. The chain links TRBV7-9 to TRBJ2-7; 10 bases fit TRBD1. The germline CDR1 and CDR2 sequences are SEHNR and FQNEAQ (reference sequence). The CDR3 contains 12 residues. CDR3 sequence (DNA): TGTGCCAGCAGCTTAGACGGGACAGGGGATTTCTTC. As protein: CASSLDGTGDFF.

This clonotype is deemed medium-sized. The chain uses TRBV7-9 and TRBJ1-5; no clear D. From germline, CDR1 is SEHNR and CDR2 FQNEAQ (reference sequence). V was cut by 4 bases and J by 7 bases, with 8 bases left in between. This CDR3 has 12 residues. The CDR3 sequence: CASSSSPQPQHF. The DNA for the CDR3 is TGTGCCAGCAGCTCCTCCCCCCAGCCCCAGCATTTT. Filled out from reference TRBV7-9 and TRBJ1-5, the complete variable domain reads DTGVSQNPRHKITKRGQNVTFRCDPISEHNRLYWYRQTLGQGPEFLTYFQNEAQLEKSRLLSDRFSAERPKGSFSTLEIQRTEQGDSAMYLCASSSSPQPQHFGDGTRLSIL.

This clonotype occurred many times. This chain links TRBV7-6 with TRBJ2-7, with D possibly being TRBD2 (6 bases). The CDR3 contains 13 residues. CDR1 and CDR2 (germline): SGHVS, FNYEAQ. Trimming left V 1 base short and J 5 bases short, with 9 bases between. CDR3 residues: CASSLVGGNEQYF. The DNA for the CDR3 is TGTGCCAGCAGCTTAGTTGGGGGGAACGAGCAGTACTTC.

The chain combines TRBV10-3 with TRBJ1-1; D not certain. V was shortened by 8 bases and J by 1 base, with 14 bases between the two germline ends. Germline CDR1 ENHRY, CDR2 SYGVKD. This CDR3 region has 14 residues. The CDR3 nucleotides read TGTGCCATCGGACTAGGCACGGCGAACACTGAAGCTTTCTTT. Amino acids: CAIGLGTANTEAFF.

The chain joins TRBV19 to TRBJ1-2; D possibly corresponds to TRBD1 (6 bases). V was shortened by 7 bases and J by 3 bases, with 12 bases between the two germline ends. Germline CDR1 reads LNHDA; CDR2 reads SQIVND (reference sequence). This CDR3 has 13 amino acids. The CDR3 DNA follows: TGTGCCAGTAAGAACAGGGACGACTATGGCTACACCTTC. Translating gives CASKNRDDYGYTF.

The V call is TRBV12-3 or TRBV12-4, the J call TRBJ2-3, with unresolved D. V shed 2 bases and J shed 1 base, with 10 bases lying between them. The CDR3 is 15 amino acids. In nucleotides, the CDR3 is TGTGCCAGCAGTTTAAATCCCCAGGGCACAGATACGCAGTATTTT. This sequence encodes CASSLNPQGTDTQYF.

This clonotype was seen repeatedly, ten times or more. CDR3 sequence: CSASGDTLNTEAFF. As DNA, the CDR3 is TGCAGTGCTAGTGGCGACACCCTGAACACTGAAGCTTTCTTT. V is TRBV20-1 and J is TRBJ1-1, with no clear D. CDR1 is DFQATT and CDR2 is SNEGSKA in the germline V gene (reference sequence). The length of the CDR3 is 14 residues. V lost 3 bases and J lost 0, with 11 bases in between.

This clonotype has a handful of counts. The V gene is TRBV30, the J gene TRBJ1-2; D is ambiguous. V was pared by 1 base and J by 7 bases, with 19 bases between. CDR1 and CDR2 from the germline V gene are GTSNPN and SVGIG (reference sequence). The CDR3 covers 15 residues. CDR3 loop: CAWSAIGRQKGGYTF. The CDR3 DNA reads TGTGCCTGGAGTGCTATCGGACGGCAAAAGGGTGGCTACACCTTC.

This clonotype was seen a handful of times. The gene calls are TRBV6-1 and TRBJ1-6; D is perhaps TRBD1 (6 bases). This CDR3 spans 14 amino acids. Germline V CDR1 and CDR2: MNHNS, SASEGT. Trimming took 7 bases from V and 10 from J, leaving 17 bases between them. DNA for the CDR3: TGTGCCAGCAACACCAGGGGCACGCAGTCACCCCTCCACTTT. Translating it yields CASNTRGTQSPLHF.

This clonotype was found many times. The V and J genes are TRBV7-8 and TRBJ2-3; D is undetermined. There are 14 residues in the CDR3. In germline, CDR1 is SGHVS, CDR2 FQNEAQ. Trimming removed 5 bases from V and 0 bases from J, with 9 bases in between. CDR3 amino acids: CASSRGLSTDTQYF. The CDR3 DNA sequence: TGTGCCAGCAGCCGCGGTTTAAGCACAGATACGCAGTATTTT.